Listed below are T cell receptor beta chains from one sample, sequenced in a study of CD8 T cells in ankylosing spondylitis. TCRdb re-analysed the 5' RACE reads in MiXCR, keeping a single row per CDR3 protein. The sample contains 380,000 or so distinct CDR3 sequences, roughly 20% of which appear only once. Sequencing was done on a sample of blood, either unsorted or a sorted T cell fraction (not recorded which). The receptor source for this set is a male donor with ankylosing spondylitis or in good health (not recorded which). The CDR3 runs from the conserved cysteine through the conserved F or W. The D gene is left open where the match is weak. Expanded clones get a size class; other rows say once, few or many, or leave the size out.

clone_size j_call v_call d_call cdr3_aa cdr3_nt
few TRBJ1-1 TRBV29-1 . CSVVGLGGGLSTEAFF TGCAGCGTTGTTGGACTCGGTGGGGGATTGAGCACTGAAGCTTTCTTT
. TRBJ2-3 TRBV10-2 . CASGGTETDTQYF TGCGCCAGCGGGGGGACCGAGACAGATACGCAGTATTTT
. TRBJ2-7 TRBV7-9 . CASSPRDKLYEQYF TGTGCCAGCAGCCCCCGGGACAAACTGTACGAGCAGTACTTC
few TRBJ1-6 TRBV7-3 . CASSLPNSPLHF TGTGCCAGCAGCTTACCTAATTCACCCCTCCACTTT
. TRBJ2-5 TRBV30 TRBD2 CAWSVRGGPRFETQYF TGTGCCTGGAGTGTTCGCGGGGGGCCCCGTTTTGAGACCCAGTACTTC
. TRBJ1-2 TRBV7-2 TRBD1 CASSFWDSFGYGYTF TGTGCCAGCAGCTTTTGGGACAGCTTCGGGTATGGCTACACCTTC
few TRBJ2-7 TRBV5-5 . CASSTRRGYEQYF TGTGCCAGCAGCACGAGGAGGGGTTACGAGCAGTACTTC
. TRBJ2-1 TRBV6-1 TRBD2 CASGPSGGYNEQFF TGTGCCAGCGGCCCTAGCGGGGGGTACAATGAGCAGTTCTTC
few TRBJ2-1 TRBV5-1 TRBD2 CASSLSGEGSYNEQFF TGCGCCAGCAGCTTGTCGGGGGAGGGCTCCTACAATGAGCAGTTCTTC
many TRBJ2-1 TRBV25-1 . CASSRYNEQFF TGTGCCAGCAGCAGGTACAATGAGCAGTTCTTC
. TRBJ1-1 TRBV29-1 . CSVVAREPEAFF TGCAGCGTTGTGGCCAGGGAGCCTGAAGCTTTCTTT
few TRBJ2-3 TRBV12-3/TRBV12-4 . CASSLDSSYSTDTQYF TGTGCCAGCAGTTTAGATAGCTCCTATAGCACAGATACGCAGTATTTT
. TRBJ2-3 TRBV20-1 TRBD1 CSDFGTDYTDTQYF TGCAGTGACTTCGGGACAGACTACACAGATACGCAGTATTTT
. TRBJ2-7 TRBV12-3/TRBV12-4 . CASSVWGPTYEQYF TGTGCCAGCAGCGTTTGGGGACCAACATACGAGCAGTACTTC
. TRBJ1-6 TRBV3-1 . CASSPRAGDYNSPLHF TGTGCCAGCAGCCCGCGCGCGGGGGACTATAATTCACCCCTCCACTTT
. TRBJ1-1 TRBV10-3 . CAISEARISSEAFF TGTGCCATCAGTGAGGCTCGGATAAGTTCGGAAGCTTTCTTT
. TRBJ2-4 TRBV2 . CASRISETIAKNIQYF TGTGCCAGCCGCATATCAGAAACCATAGCCAAAAACATTCAGTACTTC
few TRBJ2-1 TRBV14 . CASSAGPKVGEQFF TGTGCCAGCAGCGCGGGCCCGAAGGTTGGTGAGCAGTTCTTC
few TRBJ1-1 TRBV20-1 TRBD1 CSARGTGVTEAFF TGCAGTGCTAGGGGAACAGGGGTAACTGAAGCTTTCTTT
few TRBJ2-7 TRBV7-7 . CASSLGVGEYYEQYF TGTGCCAGCAGCTTAGGCGTGGGGGAGTACTACGAGCAGTACTTC
. TRBJ2-3 TRBV4-1 . CASSQVPMGRDTQYF TGCGCCAGCAGCCAAGTCCCCATGGGGAGGGATACGCAGTATTTT
many TRBJ2-1 TRBV29-1 TRBD1 CSVPTGADEQFF TGCAGCGTTCCGACAGGGGCAGATGAGCAGTTCTTC
few TRBJ2-7 TRBV4-1 TRBD1 CASSPRQGTSYEQYF TGCGCCAGCAGCCCACGACAGGGGACGTCCTACGAGCAGTACTTC
few TRBJ1-2 TRBV9 . CASSVLALPGGGYTF TGTGCCAGCAGCGTCCTAGCACTCCCTGGGGGCGGCTACACCTTC
few TRBJ1-1 TRBV2 . CASSEIGNTEAFF TGTGCCAGCAGTGAAATAGGGAACACTGAAGCTTTCTTT
. TRBJ2-5 TRBV20-1 TRBD2 CSAREGGSGRETQYF TGCAGTGCTAGAGAGGGGGGGAGTGGTCGAGAGACCCAGTACTTC
. TRBJ2-2 TRBV4-1 . CASSQGSGAYTGELFF TGCGCCAGCAGCCAAGGGTCGGGGGCTTACACCGGGGAGCTGTTTTTT
many TRBJ2-2 TRBV11-2 . CASSLASGELFF TGTGCCAGCAGCTTAGCCTCCGGGGAGCTGTTTTTT
. TRBJ2-7 TRBV5-1 TRBD1 CASMAGTGPYEQYF TGCGCCAGCATGGCGGGGACAGGGCCCTACGAGCAGTACTTC
. TRBJ1-2 TRBV14 TRBD1 CASSLDRGNYGYTF TGTGCCAGCAGCCTTGACAGGGGTAACTATGGCTACACCTTC
few TRBJ2-5 TRBV25-1 . CASSEEGGGWETQYF TGTGCCAGCAGTGAAGAGGGAGGGGGTTGGGAGACCCAGTACTTC
few TRBJ1-1 TRBV4-1 . CASNTGGGYTEAFF TGCGCCAGCAACACCGGGGGAGGTTACACTGAAGCTTTCTTT
few TRBJ2-1 TRBV5-1 TRBD2 CASSLDPTSGGLYNEQFF TGCGCCAGCAGCTTGGACCCTACTAGCGGGGGACTATACAATGAGCAGTTCTTC
few TRBJ2-7 TRBV5-1 TRBD2 CASKPGGGPYEQYF TGCGCCAGCAAACCGGGGGGGGGCCCCTACGAGCAGTACTTC
few TRBJ2-1 TRBV27 . CASSSSQGQQFF TGTGCCAGCAGCTCGTCACAGGGTCAGCAGTTCTTC
. TRBJ2-3 TRBV28 TRBD2 CASSFRAGGLDTQYF TGTGCCAGCAGTTTCCGAGCGGGGGGGCTAGATACGCAGTATTTT
. TRBJ2-2 TRBV11-2 TRBD1 CASSPTGGGGGELFF TGTGCCAGCAGCCCGACAGGGGGCGGTGGCGGGGAGCTGTTTTTT
. TRBJ2-7 TRBV27 . CASSLSPDITYEQYF TGTGCCAGCAGTTTATCCCCAGACATAACCTACGAGCAGTACTTC
. TRBJ1-1 TRBV3-1 . CASRGMGTEAFF TGTGCCAGCAGGGGAATGGGAACTGAAGCTTTCTTT
few TRBJ2-2 TRBV7-9 . CASSAGATLNTGELFF TGTGCCAGCAGCGCCGGAGCGACCCTGAACACCGGGGAGCTGTTTTTT
few TRBJ2-7 TRBV13 . CASSLGAAADEQYF TGTGCCAGCAGCTTAGGCGCTGCAGCTGACGAGCAGTACTTC
few TRBJ2-7 TRBV10-1 . CASSGTPLGEQYF TGCGCCAGCTCCGGGACCCCGCTTGGCGAGCAGTACTTC
. TRBJ2-3 TRBV27 . CASSLGSVWDTQYF TGTGCCAGCAGTTTAGGTTCCGTCTGGGATACGCAGTATTTT
. TRBJ1-2 TRBV9 TRBD1 CASSDRVEGAGYTF TGTGCCAGCAGCGATAGAGTGGAGGGGGCTGGCTACACCTTC
. TRBJ2-7 TRBV7-8 TRBD2 CASSDRGGTTYEQYF TGTGCCAGCAGCGATCGGGGGGGAACCACCTACGAGCAGTACTTC
few TRBJ2-1 TRBV7-3 . CASSETGREQFF TGTGCCAGCAGCGAAACAGGTCGTGAGCAGTTCTTC
few TRBJ2-7 TRBV29-1 TRBD1 CSVEEWDRGFYEQYF TGCAGCGTTGAAGAGTGGGACAGGGGTTTCTACGAGCAGTACTTC
many TRBJ2-2 TRBV24-1 TRBD1 CATGSPGTANTGELFF TGTGCCACCGGAAGCCCTGGGACAGCGAACACCGGGGAGCTGTTTTTT
. TRBJ2-1 TRBV19 . CASSIGGLAEQFF TGTGCCAGTAGTATAGGGGGGCTAGCGGAGCAGTTCTTC
. TRBJ2-7 TRBV27 TRBD1 CASSWIEQGGEQYF TGTGCCAGCAGTTGGATTGAACAGGGGGGCGAGCAGTACTTC
few TRBJ2-2 TRBV27 . CASNPTGDNTGELFF TGTGCCAGCAACCCAACGGGGGATAACACCGGGGAGCTGTTTTTT
few TRBJ2-2 TRBV7-9 . CASSFWGPNTGELFF TGTGCCAGCAGCTTTTGGGGTCCGAACACCGGGGAGCTGTTTTTT
. TRBJ1-6 TRBV3-1 . CASSQEPGRASPLHF TGTGCCAGCAGCCAAGAGCCGGGGAGGGCTTCACCCCTCCACTTT